These 27 T cell receptor beta chains were sequenced from one sample in a study of shared clonotypes between healthy human individuals. Using immunoSEQ multiplex PCR, the repertoire was profiled, and TCRdb retains in-frame clones only, with some absent. Among 1.5 million to 1.9 million clones listed, about 98% were seen once. The sequencing sample was made of naive CD4+ T cells sorted from blood. Subset indicated: CD45RA+ positively selected. The receptors stem from a man aged 25-45 years in good health.

The chain couples TRBV10-1 to TRBJ1-1, with D tentatively TRBD1 (5 bases). In germline, CDR1 is WNHNN, CDR2 SYGVQD (reference sequence). Trimming took 2 bases from V and 5 from J, leaving 15 bases between them. This CDR3 is 15 amino acids long. The DNA of the CDR3 is TGCGCCAGCAGTGAGCGGCCCACTGGGGGGACTGAAGCTTTCTTT. Amino acids: CASSERPTGGTEAFF.

J is TRBJ1-2 and V is TRBV28; 12 nucleotides line up with TRBD1. The CDR3 totals 17 residues. V gave up 4 bases and J gave up 4 bases; unmatched junction bases: 10. CDR1 and CDR2 from the germline V gene are MDHEN and SYDVKM. Written as DNA, the CDR3 is TGTGCCAGCAGTTCCTCCGGGACAGGGGGCGCTGGCTATGGCTACACCTTC. Translating gives CASSSSGTGGAGYGYTF.

The rearrangement links TRBV5-1 to TRBJ2-7; either TRBD1 or TRBD2 may fit D (5 bases each). Germline V lookup: CDR1 SGHRS, CDR2 YFSETQ. The CDR3 covers 14 residues. With 4 bases removed from V and 0 bases from J, the gap between germline ends came to 11 bases. The CDR3 here is CASSPAGTSYEQYF. In DNA form, the CDR3 reads TGCGCCAGCAGCCCTGCCGGGACCTCCTACGAGCAGTACTTC.

This clone was detected once. Other DNA sequences within the sample encode an identical CDR3. The V gene is TRBV5-4, the J gene TRBJ2-2; the D is unclear. CDR1 and CDR2 from the germline V gene are SGHNT and YYREEE (reference sequence). The CDR3 loop spans 11 amino acids. Trimming pared 4 bases from V and 6 bases from J, leaving 4 bases between. The CDR3 loop reads CASSRSGELFF. The CDR3 DNA reads TGTGCCAGCAGCCGCTCCGGGGAGCTGTTTTTT. Complete variable domain (other parts from reference TRBV5-4 and TRBJ2-2): ETGVTQSPTHLIKTRGQQVTLRCSSQSGHNTVSWYQQALGQGPQFIFQYYREEENGRGNFPPRFSGLQFPNYSSELNVNALELDDSALYLCASSRSGELFFGEGSRLTVL.

This chain joins TRBV5-1 and TRBJ2-5; 14 bases are shared with TRBD2. J lost 1 base, V lost 4 bases, and 9 bases had no gene match. The germline CDR1 and CDR2 sequences are SGHRS and YFSETQ. The CDR3 sequence is 18 residues long. CDR3 amino acids: CASSRGTSGSSIQETQYF. In DNA form, the CDR3 reads TGCGCCAGCAGCCGCGGGACTAGCGGGAGTTCAATCCAAGAGACCCAGTACTTC.

The chain employs TRBV6-5 and TRBJ1-4, with TRBD1 matching over 7 bases. The junction had 6 bases not matched to a gene; V was cut back by 2 bases and J by 6 bases. The length of the CDR3 is 15 residues. Germline V lookup: CDR1 MNHEY, CDR2 SVGAGI. The CDR3 sequence is CASSYTGRGDEKLFF. CDR3 nucleotide sequence: TGTGCCAGCAGTTACACAGGCAGGGGGGATGAAAAACTGTTTTTT.

With regard to this clone: Within the sample, other DNA sequences also encode this same CDR3. This sequence joins TRBV18 and TRBJ2-7; tentatively, D is TRBD1 (6 bases). Germline V gene sequence: CDR1 KGHSH, CDR2 LQKENI. This CDR3 contains 14 residues. Trimming cost V 3 bases and J 4 bases, with 13 bases left between them. The DNA for the CDR3 is TGTGCCAGCTCACCGGGAACAGGGCGGTACGAGCAGTACTTC. Protein product: CASSPGTGRYEQYF.

V is TRBV14 and J is TRBJ2-5; the D is unclear. Trimming left V 4 bases short and J 4 bases short, with 13 bases between. The CDR3 consists of 14 residues. Germline V gives CDR1 SGHDN, CDR2 FVKESK. CDR3: CASSPSSRLETQYF. The CDR3 DNA is TGTGCCAGCAGCCCGAGTTCCAGGTTAGAGACCCAGTACTTC.

The V and J genes are TRBV14 and TRBJ2-3, with 14 bases fitting TRBD2. The CDR3 totals 16 residues. Germline V gene sequence: CDR1 SGHDN, CDR2 FVKESK. Unmatched junction bases numbered 3, after V lost 4 bases and J lost 3 bases. CDR3 sequence reads: CASSLRTSGRTDTQYF. DNA of the CDR3: TGTGCCAGCAGCCTACGGACTAGCGGGAGGACAGATACGCAGTATTTT.

Regarding this clone: The junction shows a germline mismatch at one end, possibly a read error. The V call is TRBV9, the J call TRBJ1-4; TRBD1 matches at 8 bases. CDR3 length equals 15 residues. The germline gives CDR1 SGDLS, CDR2 YYNGEE. The chain's CDR3 is CASSTRQGPKEKLFF. In nucleotides, the CDR3 is TGTGCCAGCAGCACCCGACAGGGGCCTAAGGAAAAACTGTTTTTT.

This chain connects TRBV2 to TRBJ1-5, with TRBD1 matching over 7 bases. Looked up from germline, CDR1 is SNHLY and CDR2 is FYNNEI. CDR3 size: 13 residues. After removal of 8 bases from V and 4 bases from J, the junction contained 5 bases not matched to a gene. The CDR3 reads CASGRTGNQPQHF. For the CDR3, the DNA is TGTGCCAGCGGGCGGACAGGTAATCAGCCCCAGCATTTT.

This sequence joins TRBV7-8 and TRBJ1-4, with D hard to call. Germline values: CDR1 SGHVS, CDR2 FQNEAQ. Trimming took off 0 bases at V and 7 bases at J, with 6 bases between the two ends. The CDR3 has 13 residues. The CDR3 nucleotides are TGTGCCAGCAGCTTAGCGCCGGGTGAAAAACTGTTTTTT. Amino acids: CASSLAPGEKLFF.

The chain links TRBV19 to TRBJ1-2; a weak D match, TRBD1 (5 bases). The CDR3 is made up of 14 amino acids. Trimming shortened V by 2 bases and J by 4 bases, and 11 bases separated the two germline ends. Looked up from germline, CDR1 is LNHDA and CDR2 is SQIVND (reference sequence). The CDR3 coding sequence is TGTGCCAGTAGTATAAAATTGACAGTCTATGGCTACACCTTC. Residues: CASSIKLTVYGYTF.

This clone was observed a handful of times. Other DNA sequences in the sample encode the same CDR3. For the CDR3, the DNA is TGCGCCAGCAGCCAAGAGGGAGCAACTAATGAAAAACTGTTTTTT. This gives the protein CASSQEGATNEKLFF. The V call is TRBV4-3, the J call TRBJ1-4, with D uncertain. V lost 0 bases, J lost 0 bases, and 5 bases lay in between. The germline V gene encodes CDR1 LGHNA and CDR2 YSLEER. CDR3 length: 15 amino acids.

The gene calls are TRBV4-3 and TRBJ2-5; D possibly matches TRBD1 or TRBD2 (5 bases each). The germline V gene has CDR1 LGHNA and CDR2 YSLEER. The CDR3 is made up of 16 amino acids. V was clipped by 1 base and J by 1 base, with 13 bases between them. The CDR3, as DNA: TGCGCCAGCAGCCAAGTGTGGGGGAATTCCCAAGAGACCCAGTACTTC. It translates to CASSQVWGNSQETQYF.

DNA of the CDR3: TGTGCCAGCAGCTTAGTGGGTAGTGGAGCTTTCTTT. Translated: CASSLVGSGAFF. The chain links TRBV7-9 to TRBJ1-1; D is uncertain. Germline loops: CDR1 SEHNR, CDR2 FQNEAQ (reference sequence). The CDR3 extends over 12 amino acids. Trimming stripped 1 base from V and 10 bases from J, with 10 bases between.

V is TRBV7-2 and J is TRBJ2-1, with TRBD2 matching over 11 bases. This CDR3 contains 13 residues. Germline CDR1 reads SGHTA; CDR2 reads FQGNSA. V lost 5 bases to trimming and J lost 9 bases; unmatched junction nucleotides: 3. The CDR3 reads CASSAGLAGEQFF. The CDR3 coding sequence is TGTGCCAGCAGCGCTGGACTAGCGGGTGAGCAGTTCTTC.

The chain is built from TRBV28 and TRBJ1-5, with D perhaps matching TRBD1 (5 bases). This CDR3 contains 15 residues. Trimming stripped 1 base from V and 6 bases from J, with 13 bases between. CDR1 and CDR2 from the germline V gene are MDHEN and SYDVKM. Here the CDR3 reads CASSLSGGVGQPQHF. The CDR3 coding sequence is TGTGCCAGCAGTTTATCGGGGGGAGTGGGTCAGCCCCAGCATTTT.

The gene calls are TRBV6-5 and TRBJ2-1; 7 bases are a match to TRBD2. Germline V gene lookup returns CDR1 MNHEY and CDR2 SVGAGI. After removal of 9 bases from V and 0 bases from J, the junction contained 5 bases not matched to a gene. This CDR3 contains 14 residues. CDR3 in DNA: TGTGCCAGTAAAGCGGGGACCTCCTACAATGAGCAGTTCTTC. It yields the protein CASKAGTSYNEQFF.

V and J are TRBV28 and TRBJ2-7; no definite D call. Germline V gives CDR1 MDHEN, CDR2 SYDVKM. The CDR3 is 11 residues long. V was clipped by 8 bases and J by 3 bases, with 8 bases between them. This CDR3 is CASWDYYEQYF. Written as DNA, the CDR3 is TGTGCCAGCTGGGATTACTACGAGCAGTACTTC.

The V call is TRBV12-2, the J call TRBJ2-7; TRBD2 is the table's D call, not checked against the DNA. TRBV12-2 is recorded as a pseudogene. There are 15 residues in the CDR3. This CDR3 is CASRLPRDFSYEQYF. The DNA for the CDR3 is TGTGCAAGTCGCTTGCCCCGGGACTTTTCCTACGAGCAGTACTTC.

On this clone: This CDR3 is also generated by other DNA sequences in the sample. In nucleotides, the CDR3 is TGCGCCAGCAGCTCCGGGGGGGGCACTGAAGCTTTCTTT. It yields the protein CASSSGGGTEAFF. V usage is TRBV5-1 and J usage is TRBJ1-1, with TRBD1 as a possible D gene (5 bases). The V end lost 3 bases, the J end lost 4 bases, and 10 bases lay between the germline ends. Per the germline V gene, CDR1 is SGHRS and CDR2 is YFSETQ. The CDR3 consists of 13 residues.

The chain couples TRBV5-5 to TRBJ2-1; tentatively, D is TRBD1 or TRBD2 (5 bases each). The CDR3 extends over 15 amino acids. Germline V gene sequence: CDR1 SGHKS, CDR2 YYEKEE (reference sequence). V was shortened by 2 bases and J by 2 bases, with 11 bases between the two germline ends. CDR3 bases: TGTGCCAGCAGCTTTCAGAGGGGCACCTACAATGAGCAGTTCTTC. Protein sequence: CASSFQRGTYNEQFF.

The chain combines TRBV7-9 with TRBJ1-1, with D uncertain. V lost 5 bases and J 8 bases, leaving 15 bases between the germline ends. The CDR3 extends over 13 amino acids. The germline gives CDR1 SEHNR, CDR2 FQNEAQ (reference sequence). The CDR3 DNA reads TGTGCCAGCAGCCGCCATCACACCTCCGAAGCTTTCTTT. It is translated as CASSRHHTSEAFF.

This clone was seen just once. The rearrangement uses TRBV28 and TRBJ2-7, with TRBD1 matching over 7 bases. Germline lookup yields CDR1 MDHEN and CDR2 SYDVKM. The CDR3 length is 15 residues. With 3 bases clipped from V and 3 bases from J, the junction kept 8 bases outside the gene matches. This CDR3 reads CASSFVTGINYEQYF. Written as DNA, the CDR3 is TGTGCCAGCAGTTTTGTGACAGGGATCAACTACGAGCAGTACTTC.

The chain has TRBV10-3 and TRBJ2-2; 7 bases fit TRBD2. The CDR3 has 15 residues. V shed 2 bases and J 6 bases; nucleotides not matched to a gene: 6. Germline assignment: CDR1 ENHRY and CDR2 SYGVKD. The CDR3 DNA reads TGTGCCATCAGTGAGATAGGACTAGGGGCCGGGGAGCTGTTTTTT. It encodes CAISEIGLGAGELFF.

The chain has TRBV18 and TRBJ1-3, with 8 positions matching TRBD1. Germline-derived CDR1 and CDR2 are KGHSH and LQKENI. The CDR3 has 16 residues. After removal of 2 bases from V and 2 bases from J, the junction contained 5 bases not matched to a gene. CDR3: CASSPIPTGAGNTIYF. CDR3 in DNA: TGTGCCAGCTCACCAATCCCGACAGGGGCTGGAAACACCATATATTTT.